The sequence of this TCR beta chain was determined in a study of blood T cell repertoires in COVID-19. About the study: PBMCs, B-cell-depleted T cells, or T cells were the source of the cDNA or gDNA that made up the material.

This clone came up a few times. This CDR3 has 14 residues. Germline values: CDR1 SGHNT, CDR2 YENEEA. The ends lost 3 bases at V and 5 bases at J; junction bases unmatched: 2. The repertoire was sequenced with immunoSEQ multiplex PCR; TCRdb's copy has only in-frame clones and lacks some. The sample has roughly 170,000 clones; roughly 88% are singletons. The sequenced sample consisted of peripheral blood. The receptor was isolated from a man aged 60 to 69 who had recovered from COVID-19. The chain joins TRBV11-3 to TRBJ2-3, with 10 bases lining up with TRBD2. CDR3 coding DNA: TGTGCCAGCAGCTTCAGCGGGGGGGGAGATACGCAGTATTTT. Translation gives CASSFSGGGDTQYF. Complete variable domain (other parts from reference TRBV11-3 and TRBJ2-3): EAGVVQSPRYKIIEKKQPVAFWCNPISGHNTLYWYLQNLGQGPELLIRYENEEAVDDSQLPKDRFSAERLKGVDSTLKIQPAELGDSAVYLCASSFSGGGDTQYFGPGTRLTVL.